The 28 T cell receptor beta chains below were found in one sample sequenced in a study of neoadjuvant anti-PD-1 for oral cavity cancer. Measured with immunoSEQ multiplex PCR; TCRdb has only the in-frame clones, and not every one. Seen here are some 71,000 clones, around four fifths observed once, and the top ten hold approximately 3%. This sample comprised PBMCs, obtained before nivolumab (anti-PD-1) treatment. Receptor source: a person aged 40 to 85 with oral cavity squamous cell carcinoma.

The gene calls are TRBV27 and TRBJ1-1, with TRBD1 matching 8 bases. Germline values: CDR1 MNHEY, CDR2 SMNVEV (reference sequence). There are 14 residues in the CDR3. With V trimmed by 3 bases and J by 5 bases, 5 bases remained unmatched. The CDR3 nucleotides read TGTGCCAGCAGTTTGACAGGGGCGTGGACTGAAGCTTTCTTT. The encoded protein is CASSLTGAWTEAFF.

In its sample, this clone was seen once. This sequence joins TRBV11-2 and TRBJ1-2; D is unclear. Germline lookup yields CDR1 SGHAT and CDR2 FQNNGV. Trimming shortened V by 2 bases and J by 6 bases, and 10 bases separated the two germline ends. The CDR3 runs to 13 residues. CDR3 coding DNA: TGTGCCAGCAGCTTAAGGCAATCGGATGGCTACACCTTC. Residues: CASSLRQSDGYTF.

This chain links TRBV30 with TRBJ1-4; no clear D gene. Germline CDR1 GTSNPN, CDR2 SVGIG (reference sequence). Trimming removed 5 bases at V and 0 bases at J, with 16 bases between. The CDR3 covers 16 residues. The DNA for the CDR3 is TGTGCCTGGGGAATCGGGGTACAAGCAACTAATGAAAAACTGTTTTTT. Translating gives CAWGIGVQATNEKLFF.

V and J are TRBV7-8 and TRBJ1-5; 9 bases are shared with TRBD1. The trim removed 5 bases at V and 7 bases at J, leaving 9 bases unmatched. From germline, CDR1 is SGHVS and CDR2 FQNEAQ. The CDR3 runs to 15 residues. The CDR3 DNA is TGTGCCAGCAGCCCTAGACAGGGGGTCGGCCAGCCCCAGCATTTT. Protein sequence: CASSPRQGVGQPQHF. The full variable domain, in which reference TRBV7-8 and TRBJ1-5 provide the parts outside the CDR3, is GAGVSQSPRYKVAKRGQDVALRCDPISGHVSLFWYQQALGQGPEFLTYFQNEAQLDKSGLPSDRFFAERPEGSVSTLKIQRTQQEDSAVYLCASSPRQGVGQPQHFGDGTRLSIL.

The chain links TRBV4-2 to TRBJ2-7; D unresolved. Germline V CDR1 and CDR2: LGHNA, YNFKEQ. The CDR3 consists of 12 residues. Trimming took off 0 bases at V and 5 bases at J, with 5 bases between the two ends. As DNA, the CDR3 is TGTGCCAGCAGCCAAGATCTACACGAGCAGTACTTC. Translated, it gives CASSQDLHEQYF.

The V and J genes are TRBV10-3 and TRBJ2-5; the D gene could be TRBD1 or TRBD2 (5 bases each). The CDR3 contains 19 residues. V dropped 10 bases and J dropped 1 base, with 31 bases sitting between them. Looked up from germline, CDR1 is ENHRY and CDR2 is SYGVKD. CDR3 nucleotide sequence: TGTGCCACAGGAACGTTGATCCGGGACGCACGTTCGGTCCAAGAGACCCAGTACTTC. Protein product: CATGTLIRDARSVQETQYF.

This clone was found a few times. The V call is TRBV9, the J call TRBJ2-7, with 9 bases lining up with TRBD1. Germline CDR1 is SGDLS and CDR2 is YYNGEE. CDR3 size: 15 residues. Trimming removed 3 bases from V and 4 bases from J; junction bases left unmatched: 8. CDR3 amino acids: CASSARTGVEYEQYF. The CDR3 region has the DNA TGTGCCAGCAGCGCGCGGACAGGGGTCGAGTACGAGCAGTACTTC.

J is TRBJ2-1 and V is TRBV14; weak D call: TRBD2 (7 bases). The CDR3 length is 15 residues. Per germline, CDR1 SGHDN and CDR2 FVKESK. V lost 3 bases to trimming and J lost 5 bases, with 14 bases between them. CDR3 DNA: TGTGCCAGCAGCCACATGCGGGGGCTTCACAATGAGCAGTTCTTC. Protein product: CASSHMRGLHNEQFF.

The J gene is TRBJ2-1, the V gene TRBV25-1, with 9 bases identical to TRBD1. Per the germline V gene, CDR1 is MGHDK and CDR2 is SYGVNS. The CDR3 has 18 residues. V was pared by 4 bases and J by 6 bases, with 16 bases of the junction left unmatched. This chain's CDR3 is CASSGSIFGDRVRNEQFF. The CDR3 bases are TGTGCCAGCAGTGGAAGTATCTTTGGGGACAGGGTGCGCAATGAGCAGTTCTTC. Full variable domain (remainder filled in from reference TRBV25-1 and TRBJ2-1): EADIYQTPRYLVIGTGKKITLECSQTMGHDKMYWYQQDPGMELHLIHYSYGVNSTEKGDLSSESTVSRIRTEHFPLTLESARPSHTSQYLCASSGSIFGDRVRNEQFFGPGTRLTVL.

This clone was counted only a few times. The gene calls are TRBV5-1 and TRBJ1-1; no clear D. The germline V gene encodes CDR1 SGHRS and CDR2 YFSETQ. CDR3 size: 15 residues. V lost 0 bases to trimming and J lost 1 base, with 10 bases between them. Here the CDR3 reads CASSLAGFRNTEAFF. CDR3 sequence (DNA): TGCGCCAGCAGCTTGGCTGGGTTTCGGAACACTGAAGCTTTCTTT. The complete variable domain, with remaining parts taken from reference TRBV5-1 and TRBJ1-1, reads KAGVTQTPRYLIKTRGQQVTLSCSPISGHRSVSWYQQTPGQGLQFLFEYFSETQRNKGNFPGRFSGRQFSNSRSEMNVSTLELGDSALYLCASSLAGFRNTEAFFGQGTRLTVV.

CDR3 protein: CASSLGETSGSYEQYF. CDR3 bases: TGCGCCAGCAGCCTCGGCGAGACTAGCGGGAGCTACGAGCAGTACTTC. The rearrangement joins TRBV5-1 to TRBJ2-7; TRBD2 matches 12 bases. V lost 4 bases to trimming and J lost 3 bases; unmatched junction nucleotides: 8. The CDR3 has 16 amino acids. Germline V gene sequence: CDR1 SGHRS, CDR2 YFSETQ.

The J gene is TRBJ1-2, the V gene TRBV7-3, with TRBD1 identical over 10 bases. The germline CDR1 and CDR2 sequences are SGHTA and FQGTGA. Trimming removed 0 bases from V and 3 bases from J; junction bases left unmatched: 1. The CDR3 consists of 15 residues. CDR3 sequence: CASSLTTGGDYGYTF. The CDR3 nucleotides read TGTGCCAGCAGCTTAACGACAGGGGGCGACTATGGCTACACCTTC.

The V gene is TRBV6-1, the J gene TRBJ2-7, with D possibly called TRBD1 or TRBD2 (7 bases each). The V end lost 3 bases, the J end lost 1 base, and 13 bases lay between the germline ends. Per the germline V gene, CDR1 is MNHNS and CDR2 is SASEGT. The CDR3 length is 15 residues. The CDR3: CASSDQGGLSYEQYF. The DNA for the CDR3 is TGTGCCAGCAGTGATCAGGGGGGGCTTTCCTACGAGCAGTACTTC.

The chain is built from TRBV6-1 and TRBJ2-3; maybe TRBD2 (6 bases). The CDR3 runs 18 residues. Trimming removed 4 bases from V and 4 bases from J, with 24 bases in between. The germline gives CDR1 MNHNS, CDR2 SASEGT. CDR3: CASSARGYEGVLPDTQYF. The DNA of the CDR3 is TGTGCCAGCAGTGCCCGGGGGTATGAAGGGGTTTTGCCAGATACGCAGTATTTT.

This clone was detected only once. V usage is TRBV15 and J usage is TRBJ2-7; 9 bases agree with TRBD1. The CDR3 is 16 amino acids. Trimming took 0 bases from V and 4 from J; bases not matched to a gene: 7. Looked up from germline, CDR1 is LNHNV and CDR2 is YYDKDF (reference sequence). The CDR3 sequence is CATSRDLPGQGYEQYF. As DNA, the CDR3 is TGTGCCACCAGCAGAGATTTACCGGGACAGGGTTACGAGCAGTACTTC.

This sequence joins TRBV27 and TRBJ2-5; 12 nucleotides line up with TRBD2. The J segment lost 4 bases and the V segment lost 5 bases, leaving 5 bases of the junction unmatched. This CDR3 region has 15 residues. Germline CDR1 is MNHEY and CDR2 is SMNVEV (reference sequence). The CDR3 spells CASSPLTSGRETQYF. The DNA for the CDR3 is TGTGCCAGCAGTCCCCTGACTAGCGGGAGAGAGACCCAGTACTTC.

V is TRBV2 and J is TRBJ2-5, with D hard to call. V was shortened by 6 bases and J by 1 base, with 6 bases between the two germline ends. The CDR3 consists of 12 residues. From germline, CDR1 is SNHLY and CDR2 FYNNEI. CDR3 coding DNA: TGTGCCAGCAGCCGGGTCCAAGAGACCCAGTACTTC. Translating it yields CASSRVQETQYF.

V and J are TRBV5-3 and TRBJ2-7; 7 nucleotides line up with TRBD1. TRBV5-3 qualifies as an ORF whose function is uncertain. The CDR3 is 18 amino acids. The trim removed 1 base at V and 3 bases at J, leaving 16 bases unmatched. CDR3 coding DNA: TGTGCCAGAAGCTTGACAACAGGGGATAGGATTAGTATCTACGAGCAGTACTTC. Protein: CARSLTTGDRISIYEQYF.

The V call is TRBV9, the J call TRBJ1-2; tentatively, D is TRBD1 (6 bases). The CDR3 length is 17 residues. The V gene's germline CDR1 is SGDLS and CDR2 YYNGEE. Trimming cost V 3 bases and J 6 bases, with 24 bases left between them. The CDR3 sequence: CASSATGTSSALDGYTF. DNA of the CDR3: TGTGCCAGCAGCGCCACAGGGACGTCTTCCGCTTTGGATGGCTACACCTTC.

V and J are TRBV4-1 and TRBJ2-5; possibly TRBD1 for D (6 bases). CDR3 length: 15 amino acids. The V gene lost 1 base and the J gene lost 4 bases, with 13 bases spanning the gap. Germline V gene lookup returns CDR1 MGHRA and CDR2 YSYEKL. CDR3 sequence: CASSQVKTGLETQYF. The CDR3 DNA is TGCGCCAGCAGCCAAGTTAAAACAGGGTTAGAGACCCAGTACTTC.

This clone was detected ten times or more. The V and J genes are TRBV9 and TRBJ1-5; D gene uncertain. The V gene's germline CDR1 is SGDLS and CDR2 YYNGEE. Trimming took off 0 bases at V and 2 bases at J, with 9 bases between the two ends. The CDR3 extends over 15 amino acids. The CDR3 sequence: CASSVDGQRNQPQHF. The CDR3 DNA sequence: TGTGCCAGCAGCGTAGATGGCCAGCGCAATCAGCCCCAGCATTTT.

J is TRBJ2-1 and V is TRBV27; tentatively, D is TRBD1 or TRBD2 (6 bases each). Per the germline V gene, CDR1 is MNHEY and CDR2 is SMNVEV (reference sequence). The CDR3 covers 17 residues. The germline V and J ends were trimmed by 4 bases and 4 bases, with 20 bases remaining between them. The CDR3 DNA is TGTGCCAGCAGTTACAGAACAGGGAGTGGGGGGTACAATGAGCAGTTCTTC. This sequence encodes CASSYRTGSGGYNEQFF.

This chain connects TRBV4-1 to TRBJ2-7; TRBD2 aligns across 16 bases. The CDR3 covers 15 residues. V trimming: 1 base; J trimming: 7 bases; junction bases outside the gene matches: 1. CDR1 is MGHRA and CDR2 is YSYEKL in the germline V gene. The CDR3 sequence is CASSQVGLAGGEQYF. The CDR3 bases are TGCGCCAGCAGCCAAGTGGGACTAGCGGGAGGGGAGCAGTACTTC.

This chain connects TRBV19 to TRBJ1-5; TRBD1 is a possible D gene (5 bases). Trimming took 4 bases from V and 3 from J, leaving 7 bases between them. Germline V gene lookup returns CDR1 LNHDA and CDR2 SQIVND (reference sequence). This CDR3 has 13 residues. CDR3 DNA: TGTGCCAGTAGTAGGGACCTCAATCAGCCCCAGCATTTT. It encodes CASSRDLNQPQHF.

This chain connects TRBV6-5 to TRBJ1-5; D is undetermined. The CDR3 runs to 15 residues. Germline loops: CDR1 MNHEY, CDR2 SVGAGI. The V end was cut by 0 bases, the J end by 4 bases, with 10 bases between. The CDR3 sequence: CASSYSRVSNQPQHF. In DNA form, the CDR3 reads TGTGCCAGCAGTTACTCGAGGGTCAGTAATCAGCCCCAGCATTTT.

V gene TRBV9 combines with J gene TRBJ2-1, with a possible D match to TRBD2 (5 bases). The CDR3 is made up of 15 amino acids. The germline V and J ends were trimmed by 4 bases and 4 bases, with 15 bases remaining between them. CDR1 is SGDLS and CDR2 is YYNGEE in the germline V gene. The CDR3 here is CASSLEASPYNEQFF. The CDR3 region has the DNA TGTGCCAGCAGCCTAGAGGCTAGCCCGTACAATGAGCAGTTCTTC.

This sequence joins TRBV12-5 and TRBJ1-6; D is undetermined. This CDR3 contains 13 residues. The V end was cut by 5 bases, the J end by 7 bases, with 9 bases between. Germline CDR1 reads LGHNT; CDR2 reads FRNRAP. CDR3 residues: CASGATANSPLHF. Written as DNA, the CDR3 is TGTGCTAGTGGTGCCACGGCGAATTCACCCCTCCACTTT.

This chain joins TRBV7-3 and TRBJ2-3; D may be TRBD2 (6 bases). The CDR3 runs to 16 residues. V shed 2 bases and J shed 11 bases, with 23 bases lying between them. Germline lookup yields CDR1 SGHTA and CDR2 FQGTGA. CDR3 nucleotides: TGTGCCAGCAGCTTATCTCCCCTCTATTCGACTAGTTTGCAGTATTTT. Protein sequence: CASSLSPLYSTSLQYF.